The 20 T cell receptor beta chains reported below all come from one sample, sequenced in a study of CD8+CD57+ T cells in acquired aplastic anemia. The TCR beta profiling, which covered VDJ combination and CDR3 sequence, was carried out using genomic DNA as the template. In TCRdb, the reads were re-called with MiXCR into one record per CDR3 protein. The sample lists a few hundred thousand distinct CDR3 sequences, about three fifths occurring once. For sequencing, patients were chosen who had shown expansion of CD8+CD57+ cells by flow cytometry. Sequencing was performed on sorted CD4+, CD8+, or CD8+CD57+ T cells (not recorded which) from PBMCs. These receptor sequences come from a human donor with aplastic anemia.

This clonotype was counted at least ten times. V is TRBV7-3 and J is TRBJ1-1, with TRBD1 matching 9 bases. Trimming took 2 bases from V and 5 from J; bases not matched to a gene: 3. The CDR3 spans 14 residues. The germline V gene encodes CDR1 SGHTA and CDR2 FQGTGA. The CDR3 DNA sequence: TGTGCCAGCAGCTTATCGGGACAGGGAACTGAAGCTTTCTTT. Translation: CASSLSGQGTEAFF. Based on the CDR3 plus reference TRBV7-3 and TRBJ1-1, the full variable domain is GAGVSQTPSNKVTEKGKYVELRCDPISGHTALYWYRQSLGQGPEFLIYFQGTGAADDSGLPNDRFFAVRPEGSVSTLKIQRTERGDSAVYLCASSLSGQGTEAFFGQGTRLTVV.

This clonotype was seen ten or more times. The chain couples TRBV12-3 or TRBV12-4 to TRBJ2-7, with a tentative D call TRBD2 (5 bases). Trimming removed 1 base from V and 1 base from J, with 14 bases in between. The CDR3 extends over 16 amino acids. The CDR3 here is CASSLGLPGGSYEQYF. CDR3 nucleotide sequence: TGTGCCAGCAGTTTAGGCCTGCCAGGCGGGTCCTACGAGCAGTACTTC.

The V call is TRBV7-9, the J call TRBJ2-1; TRBD2 matches at 10 bases. Germline CDR1 and CDR2: SEHNR and FQNEAQ (reference sequence). V trimming: 4 bases; J trimming: 5 bases; junction bases outside the gene matches: 14. The length of the CDR3 is 18 residues. CDR3 in DNA: TGTGCCAGCAGCTCAAGGACACGGAGCGGGAGGGATGACAATGAGCAGTTCTTC. Protein product: CASSSRTRSGRDDNEQFF.

The chain is built from TRBV10-3 and TRBJ2-7, with TRBD1 matching over 9 bases. Germline CDR1 ENHRY, CDR2 SYGVKD. The CDR3 contains 17 residues. Germline trimming cut 10 bases from V and 2 bases from J; bases unmatched to any gene: 18. The DNA of the CDR3 is TGTGCCACCGGAACGAGGTTGGGACAGGGCTCAACCTACGAGCAGTACTTC. Amino acid sequence: CATGTRLGQGSTYEQYF.

This clonotype turned up a few times. The genes are TRBV29-1 and TRBJ1-4, with 8 bases fitting TRBD1. V lost 6 bases and J lost 7; bases outside the gene matches: 7. The CDR3 is made up of 13 amino acids. Looked up from germline, CDR1 is SQVTM and CDR2 is ANQGSEA. CDR3 sequence: CSVAARGREKLFF. CDR3 nucleotides: TGCAGCGTGGCGGCCAGGGGGCGTGAAAAACTGTTTTTT.

This clonotype showed up many times. The rearrangement uses TRBV11-1 and TRBJ2-2; no clear D gene. With 7 bases removed from V and 1 base from J, the gap between germline ends came to 7 bases. This CDR3 contains 13 residues. Germline V CDR1 and CDR2: SGHAT, FQDESV (reference sequence). CDR3 sequence: CASTPGNTGELFF. For the CDR3, the DNA is TGTGCCAGCACCCCAGGGAACACCGGGGAGCTGTTTTTT.

V and J are TRBV9 and TRBJ2-7; D is unclear. The germline gives CDR1 SGDLS, CDR2 YYNGEE. The CDR3 sequence is 12 residues long. The V end was cut by 3 bases, the J end by 7 bases, with 11 bases between. The CDR3 region is CASSAGIGEQYF. DNA of the CDR3: TGTGCCAGCAGCGCCGGCATCGGGGAGCAGTACTTC.

This clonotype was recorded at least ten times. The V and J genes are TRBV29-1 and TRBJ1-5, with TRBD1 matching 9 bases. The CDR3 sequence is 13 residues long. CDR1 is SQVTM, CDR2 ANQGSEA, per germline. J gave up 5 bases and V 4 bases, and 3 bases lay outside the gene matches. DNA of the CDR3: TGCAGCGTTGGGACAGGGGAGTATCAGCCCCAGCATTTT. Amino acid sequence: CSVGTGEYQPQHF.

J is TRBJ2-1 and V is TRBV10-3, with D hard to call. The germline V gene encodes CDR1 ENHRY and CDR2 SYGVKD. This CDR3 is built from 14 residues. Trimming took off 4 bases at V and 5 bases at J, with 12 bases between the two ends. The CDR3 region is CAISGGPRNNEQFF. In nucleotides, the CDR3 is TGTGCCATCAGTGGCGGACCAAGAAACAATGAGCAGTTCTTC.

Concerning this clonotype: Relative to the germline gene, one junction end is altered; a read error may explain this. The CDR3 region has the DNA TGTGCCAACAGCTTAGAAGCAACGAGAAGGGGTGAAAAACTGTTTTTT. Its translation is CANSLEATRRGEKLFF. The J gene is TRBJ1-4, the V gene TRBV7-6; a possible D gene is TRBD1 (5 bases). This CDR3 has 16 residues. Per the germline V gene, CDR1 is SGHVS and CDR2 is FNYEAQ.

This clonotype came up once. The chain combines TRBV19 with TRBJ2-5; D possibly matches TRBD1 or TRBD2 (6 bases each). V dropped 5 bases and J dropped 4 bases, with 17 bases sitting between them. This CDR3 has 15 residues. Germline V lookup: CDR1 LNHDA, CDR2 SQIVND (reference sequence). DNA for the CDR3: TGTGCCAGTAGTCCGACCCGAGGGGGAGGAGAGACCCAGTACTTC. The encoded protein is CASSPTRGGGETQYF.

The V call is TRBV7-2, the J call TRBJ2-1; D not certain. The ends were cut back, 5 bases at V and 9 bases at J, with 11 bases in the middle. This CDR3 has 12 amino acids. Looked up from germline, CDR1 is SGHTA and CDR2 is FQGNSA. The CDR3 bases are TGTGCCAGCAGCCGGACCGGGTTTGAGCAGTTCTTC. Translating it yields CASSRTGFEQFF.

This clonotype has more than one count but fewer than ten. The chain joins TRBV14 to TRBJ2-3; 7 nucleotides agree with TRBD1. Germline V CDR1 and CDR2: SGHDN, FVKESK. Trimming cost V 8 bases and J 0 bases; bases outside gene matches: 17. The CDR3 is 18 amino acids. Written as DNA, the CDR3 is TGTGCCAGCTCACTAGGGAGCAACAGGGGAATTAGCACAGATACGCAGTATTTT. Encoded protein: CASSLGSNRGISTDTQYF.

CDR3 region: CASSLSGWTYEQYF. CDR3 DNA: TGTGCCAGCAGCTTATCAGGGTGGACCTACGAGCAGTACTTC. V is TRBV5-5 and J is TRBJ2-7; D might be TRBD1 (5 bases). Trimming shortened V by 2 bases and J by 2 bases, and 11 bases separated the two germline ends. The CDR3 runs to 14 residues. Germline CDR1 SGHKS, CDR2 YYEKEE (reference sequence).

In the case of this clonotype: The junction shows a germline mismatch at one end, possibly a read error. The chain recombines TRBV14 with TRBJ2-1, with 8 positions matching TRBD2. CDR3 length equals 13 residues. CDR1 SGHDN and CDR2 FVKESK come from the germline V gene. CDR3 coding DNA: TGTGCCAGCAGCCCGGGACTAGGCGTGAGTGAGGTCTTC. Translation gives CASSPGLGVSEVF.

The chain links TRBV7-9 to TRBJ2-7; D possibly corresponds to TRBD1 (6 bases). CDR1 is SEHNR, CDR2 FQNEAQ, per germline (reference sequence). Trimming left V 5 bases short and J 5 bases short, with 19 bases between. This CDR3 region has 15 residues. CDR3 amino acids: CASSQAPDRIHEQYF. CDR3 coding DNA: TGTGCCAGCAGCCAAGCCCCCGACAGGATCCACGAGCAGTACTTC.

The rearrangement joins TRBV29-1 to TRBJ1-4; 11 bases align to TRBD1. Germline lookup yields CDR1 SQVTM and CDR2 ANQGSEA. This CDR3 region has 12 residues. The V and J ends lost 6 bases and 10 bases, in that order; junction bases with no gene match: 4. CDR3: CSVGQGAGKLFF. DNA of the CDR3: TGCAGCGTAGGACAGGGGGCGGGAAAACTGTTTTTT.

This rearrangement joins TRBV10-1 to TRBJ2-2; D is perhaps TRBD2 (6 bases). Germline CDR1 and CDR2: WNHNN and SYGVQD (reference sequence). The CDR3 is 16 residues long. The ends were cut back, 2 bases at V and 10 bases at J, with 20 bases in the middle. The CDR3 DNA reads as TGCGCCAGCAGTGAGCCCAGTGGCAGGGAGGCCGCGGAGCTGTTTTTT. As protein: CASSEPSGREAAELFF.

This clonotype appeared many times. The V call is TRBV6-5, the J call TRBJ1-5; tentatively, D is TRBD1 (5 bases). The CDR3 runs to 16 residues. CDR1 and CDR2 (germline): MNHEY, SVGAGI. Trimming cost V 6 bases and J 2 bases, with 17 bases left between them. The CDR3 bases are TGTGCCAGCAGCCTCCGGCCCGCGGGGCGCAATCAGCCCCAGCATTTT. This translates into CASSLRPAGRNQPQHF.

This clonotype was seen only once. The V gene is TRBV6-5, the J gene TRBJ1-5, with 9 bases that match TRBD1. CDR3 length: 16 residues. Germline trimming cut 0 bases from V and 7 bases from J; bases unmatched to any gene: 7. The V gene's germline CDR1 is MNHEY and CDR2 SVGAGI. The DNA for the CDR3 is TGTGCCAGCAGTTACTCGAGGGGACAGGGTGGCCAGCCCCAGCATTTT. It specifies CASSYSRGQGGQPQHF.